These 21 T cell receptor beta chains share one sample of origin, sequenced in a study of blood T cell repertoires in COVID-19. TCRdb keeps only in-frame clones here, not all; method: immunoSEQ multiplex PCR. The sample records about 140,000 clones, 75% to 90% being singletons. The sample was PBMCs or T cells enriched from blood (not recorded which). These TCRs come from a man aged 50 or older who had recovered from COVID-19.

V usage is TRBV6-2 or TRBV6-3 and J usage is TRBJ2-3, with D perhaps TRBD2 (5 bases). CDR1 is MNHEY, CDR2 SVGEGT, per germline. This CDR3 has 16 amino acids. V gave up 1 base and J gave up 5 bases, with 16 bases separating them. The CDR3 region is CASSYFSGSIGDTQYF. The CDR3 coding sequence is TGTGCCAGCAGTTACTTTTCGGGGTCCATCGGAGATACGCAGTATTTT.

The V call is TRBV28, the J call TRBJ1-1; tentative D call: TRBD1 (6 bases). V was shortened by 5 bases and J by 1 base, with 11 bases between the two germline ends. Germline CDR1 reads MDHEN; CDR2 reads SYDVKM. The CDR3 sequence is 14 residues long. CDR3 loop: CASSPQGKNTEAFF. The DNA of the CDR3 is TGTGCCAGCAGTCCACAGGGTAAGAACACTGAAGCTTTCTTT.

This clone was seen just once. The CDR3 region has the DNA TGTGCCAGCTCACCAGTTGCTGGACAGGGGGACTATGGCTACACCTTC. Amino acids: CASSPVAGQGDYGYTF. This chain joins TRBV18 and TRBJ1-2; TRBD1 matches at 10 bases. The CDR3 is made up of 16 amino acids. Trimming removed 2 bases from V and 3 bases from J; junction bases left unmatched: 6. Looked up from germline, CDR1 is KGHSH and CDR2 is LQKENI.

The rearrangement uses TRBV5-1 and TRBJ2-2; perhaps TRBD2 as D (6 bases). There are 16 residues in the CDR3. Germline CDR1 and CDR2: SGHRS and YFSETQ. Trimming removed 3 bases from V and 0 bases from J, with 12 bases in between. CDR3 in amino acids: CASSWTPGANTGELFF. The CDR3, as DNA: TGCGCCAGCAGCTGGACACCGGGAGCGAACACCGGGGAGCTGTTTTTT.

The rearrangement links TRBV21-1 to TRBJ2-6; the table calls TRBD1, which could not be checked here. TRBV21-1 is noted as a pseudogene. This CDR3 has 22 amino acids. As DNA, the CDR3 is TGTGCCAGCAGCATAACCAATTCTAGGGGGGGACAGGGCGTCTCTGGGGCCAACGTCCTGACTTTC. Its protein product is CASSITNSRGGQGVSGANVLTF.

The V and J genes are TRBV27 and TRBJ2-3; TRBD2 agrees at 8 bases. Germline V gene lookup returns CDR1 MNHEY and CDR2 SMNVEV (reference sequence). The CDR3 is made up of 18 amino acids. The V and J ends lost 1 base and 3 bases, in that order; junction bases with no gene match: 12. The CDR3 spells CASSLYAWGAGVTDTQYF. As DNA, the CDR3 is TGTGCCAGCAGTTTATACGCCTGGGGAGCGGGAGTGACAGATACGCAGTATTTT.

This sequence joins TRBV30 and TRBJ2-5, with D possibly TRBD1 on 5 matching bases. The CDR3 covers 12 residues. The V and J ends lost 4 bases and 5 bases respectively, with 11 bases between them. Looked up from germline, CDR1 is GTSNPN and CDR2 is SVGIG (reference sequence). The CDR3 loop is CAWTAGFETQYF. In nucleotides, the CDR3 is TGTGCCTGGACTGCAGGGTTCGAGACCCAGTACTTC.

This chain uses TRBV5-1 with TRBJ2-1, with D perhaps TRBD2 (5 bases). Germline V CDR1 and CDR2: SGHRS, YFSETQ. The CDR3 is made up of 19 amino acids. The V and J ends lost 0 bases and 4 bases respectively, with 23 bases between them. The CDR3 is CASSLDPGSRTLGYNEQFF. Written as DNA, the CDR3 is TGCGCCAGCAGCTTGGATCCGGGGTCCCGTACTCTTGGGTACAATGAGCAGTTCTTC.

The V gene is TRBV6-2 or TRBV6-3, the J gene TRBJ1-1; 9 bases map to TRBD1. CDR3 length: 14 residues. CDR1 and CDR2 (germline): MNHEY, SVGEGT. Trimming removed 4 bases from V and 7 bases from J; junction bases left unmatched: 7. In nucleotides, the CDR3 is TGTGCCAGCAGTTGGAGGGACAGGGTCGTTGAAGCTTTCTTT. Encoded protein: CASSWRDRVVEAFF.

This clone qualifies as medium-sized (0.01 to 0.1%). The rearrangement links TRBV27 to TRBJ2-2; perhaps TRBD1 as D (6 bases). The CDR3 is made up of 15 amino acids. Trimming took 2 bases from V and 4 from J, leaving 11 bases between them. The V gene's germline CDR1 is MNHEY and CDR2 SMNVEV (reference sequence). CDR3 sequence (DNA): TGTGCCAGCAGTTTAACAGGGATCGGCACCGGGGAGCTGTTTTTT. It yields the protein CASSLTGIGTGELFF.

This CDR3 reads CASAGQGADTQYF. The CDR3 DNA is TGCGCCAGCGCGGGACAGGGGGCAGATACGCAGTATTTT. This chain connects TRBV5-1 to TRBJ2-3, with 11 nucleotides matching TRBD1. After removal of 7 bases from V and 4 bases from J, the junction contained 2 bases not matched to a gene. The length of the CDR3 is 13 residues. Germline lookup yields CDR1 SGHRS and CDR2 YFSETQ. Drawing the rest from reference TRBV5-1 and TRBJ2-3, the complete variable domain is KAGVTQTPRYLIKTRGQQVTLSCSPISGHRSVSWYQQTPGQGLQFLFEYFSETQRNKGNFPGRFSGRQFSNSRSEMNVSTLELGDSALYLCASAGQGADTQYFGPGTRLTVL.

V and J are TRBV7-2 and TRBJ1-1; 7 bases are a match to TRBD1. CDR3 length equals 15 residues. V gave up 5 bases and J gave up 4 bases; unmatched junction bases: 10. The germline V gene encodes CDR1 SGHTA and CDR2 FQGNSA. The CDR3 DNA reads as TGTGCCAGCAGCGCGGGGACAGTTTTCAGCACTGAAGCTTTCTTT. Translated: CASSAGTVFSTEAFF.

The V gene is TRBV19, the J gene TRBJ1-1, with TRBD1 as a possible D gene (5 bases). This CDR3 contains 14 residues. The ends were cut back, 7 bases at V and 1 base at J, with 13 bases in the middle. Germline V gene data show CDR1 as LNHDA and CDR2 as SQIVND (reference sequence). The CDR3 region is CASIPRGGNTEAFF. The CDR3 nucleotides are TGTGCCAGTATCCCCCGGGGGGGGAACACTGAAGCTTTCTTT.

The V call is TRBV7-3, the J call TRBJ2-2, with D uncertain. Looked up from germline, CDR1 is SGHTA and CDR2 is FQGTGA. There are 14 residues in the CDR3. The germline V and J ends were trimmed by 6 bases and 0 bases, with 8 bases remaining between them. As DNA, the CDR3 is TGTGCCAGCAGTGCAGGCTCGAACACCGGGGAGCTGTTTTTT. It yields the protein CASSAGSNTGELFF.

This chain links TRBV5-1 with TRBJ2-5, with no clear D. Germline V lookup: CDR1 SGHRS, CDR2 YFSETQ. CDR3 size: 13 residues. Trimming stripped 2 bases from V and 2 bases from J, with 7 bases between. For the CDR3, the DNA is TGCGCCAGCAGCTTCTACTTTCAAGAGACCCAGTACTTC. It specifies CASSFYFQETQYF.

The V call is TRBV11-2, the J call TRBJ2-7; maybe TRBD1 (5 bases). This CDR3 comprises 15 residues. CDR1 is SGHAT, CDR2 FQNNGV, per germline. Deletions cut 9 bases from V and 1 base from J, with 19 bases between. The CDR3: CASKVLGVPSYEQYF. CDR3 DNA sequence: TGTGCCAGTAAAGTATTAGGGGTGCCTTCCTACGAGCAGTACTTC.

The chain couples TRBV28 to TRBJ1-1, with D perhaps matching TRBD1 (6 bases). Trimming took 7 bases from V and 0 from J, leaving 27 bases between them. This CDR3 contains 19 residues. Germline V CDR1 and CDR2: MDHEN, SYDVKM. The CDR3 DNA reads as TGTGCCAGCACTAAAGAACAGGGTCCCTCCGTTTTCTTGAACACTGAAGCTTTCTTT. It encodes CASTKEQGPSVFLNTEAFF.

Turning to this clone: The sample holds other DNA sequences that translate to the same CDR3. This chain links TRBV28 with TRBJ1-5; TRBD1 might be the D (5 bases). Trimming removed 4 bases from V and 4 bases from J, with 11 bases in between. CDR1 and CDR2 (germline): MDHEN, SYDVKM. CDR3 length equals 14 residues. Written as DNA, the CDR3 is TGTGCCAGCAGTTCTCCGGGGGGGAATCAGCCCCAGCATTTT. Its translation is CASSSPGGNQPQHF.

The chain carries TRBV27 and TRBJ1-6, with D possibly being TRBD1 (6 bases). V gave up 5 bases and J gave up 3 bases, with 17 bases separating them. The germline V gene has CDR1 MNHEY and CDR2 SMNVEV (reference sequence). There are 17 residues in the CDR3. CDR3 loop: CASSPNSQGLYNSPLHF. The CDR3 DNA reads TGTGCCAGCAGTCCTAACAGTCAGGGGCTCTATAATTCACCCCTCCACTTT.

This clone was observed once. The J gene is TRBJ1-2, the V gene TRBV5-1; a weak D match, TRBD1 (6 bases). The CDR3 loop spans 13 amino acids. Trimming removed 5 bases at V and 4 bases at J, with 12 bases between. Per germline, CDR1 SGHRS and CDR2 YFSETQ. The CDR3 DNA follows: TGCGCCAGCAGTCGGGACACCAGCTATGGCTACACCTTC. Its translation is CASSRDTSYGYTF.

V and J are TRBV9 and TRBJ2-1, with TRBD1 matching over 10 bases. Germline V lookup: CDR1 SGDLS, CDR2 YYNGEE. V trimming: 4 bases; J trimming: 6 bases; junction bases outside the gene matches: 7. This CDR3 has 15 amino acids. CDR3 nucleotides: TGTGCCAGCAGCCCGGGGGACAGGGGTATCAATGAGCAGTTCTTC. Its protein product is CASSPGDRGINEQFF.